The present entry profiles one T cell receptor (beta chain) with its context. This specimen comes from a study of blood T cell repertoires in COVID-19. Study overall: The United States, Italy and Spain were the sources of the acute and convalescent COVID-19 samples. The analysed material was cDNA or gDNA that came from T cells, B-cell-depleted T cells, or PBMCs.

Per the study methods: Counts of nucleated cells, estimated from reference gene primer amplification, were obtained. Using immunoSEQ multiplex PCR, the repertoire was profiled, and TCRdb retains in-frame clones only, with some absent. The V and J calls and the clone size are those of that table, but D and trimming were determined from the DNA. The sample includes under 200,000 clones, roughly 80% seen only once; the top ten take around 7.1%. Material: PBMCs or T cells enriched from blood (not recorded which). The receptor was derived from a man in his fifties who had recovered from COVID-19.

The CDR3: CASSQDGQGPYEQYF. In DNA form, the CDR3 reads TGTGCCAGCAGCCAAGACGGACAGGGACCCTACGAGCAGTACTTC. J is TRBJ2-7 and V is TRBV3-1 (or the pseudogene TRBV3-2), with TRBD1 matching over 8 bases. The junction had 3 bases not matched to a gene; V was cut back by 0 bases and J by 2 bases. The CDR3 spans 15 residues. Looked up from germline, CDR1 is LGHDT and CDR2 is YNNKEL (reference sequence).